This is a list of T cell receptor beta chains from one sample in a study of blood T cell repertoires in COVID-19. Sequencing was performed with immunoSEQ multiplex PCR; in TCRdb, only in-frame clones are kept and a portion is missing. The data show roughly 80,000 clones, approximately 88% seen once. Sequencing was done on a sample of peripheral blood. The source of these receptors is a woman of 80 years or more with active or convalescent COVID-19. Both conserved end residues are part of each CDR3. The D gene is left open where the match is weak. The size entry is marked missing in some rows and otherwise reads once, few, many or a size class.

TRBJ1-2 | . | TRBD1 | TRBV7-9 | TGTGCCAGCAGCATTAGCGACAGGGAGGCGTCGGGCTACACCTTC | CASSISDREASGYTF
TRBJ1-2 | . | . | TRBV7-9 | TGTGCCAGCAGCATGCAGGGGTTCTATGGCTACACCTTC | CASSMQGFYGYTF
TRBJ2-1 | . | TRBD1 | TRBV28 | TGTGCCAGCAGTTTACTAGGGGGCGCCCCCTACAATGAGCAGTTCTTC | CASSLLGGAPYNEQFF
TRBJ1-2 | . | . | TRBV4-1 | TGCGCCAGCAGCCCGGACCAGGGCCGGTTCACCTTC | CASSPDQGRFTF
TRBJ2-7 | . | TRBD2 | TRBV11-2 | TGTGCCAGCAGCCCAGACCCGGGACTAGCGTCCTACGAGCAGTACTTC | CASSPDPGLASYEQYF
TRBJ1-4 | . | . | TRBV10-1 | TGCGCCAGCAGTGATGGGGGCAGTCCGGGCAAGGAGAAACTGTTTTTT | CASSDGGSPGKEKLFF
TRBJ2-1 | . | TRBD1 | TRBV5-4 | TGTGCCAGCAGCAACCCGGGACAGGACAATGAGCAGTTCTTC | CASSNPGQDNEQFF
TRBJ2-7 | few | . | TRBV11-1 | TGTGCCAGCAGCTTATCACAGGTCTCCTACGAGCAGTACTTC | CASSLSQVSYEQYF
TRBJ2-7 | . | . | TRBV21-1 | TGTGCCAGCAGCCTTGGACAGGGCGAATACGAGCAGTACTTC | CASSLGQGEYEQYF
TRBJ1-5 | . | TRBD1 | TRBV28 | TGTGCCAGCAGCCCCCCGGACAGGGGGCAAAGTCAGCCCCAGCATTTT | CASSPPDRGQSQPQHF
TRBJ2-3 | once | . | TRBV29-1 | TGCAGCGTTGAGAGGGTGGAAGCACAGAGCACAGATACGCAGTATTTT | CSVERVEAQSTDTQYF
TRBJ1-2 | . | . | TRBV7-9 | TGTGCCAGCAGCGCGCAACGGGACTCCAGCGGAGGAGGCTACACCTTC | CASSAQRDSSGGGYTF
TRBJ2-7 | . | TRBD2 | TRBV27 | TGTGCCAGCAGTCTGGGGTTGGGGGGGGTTTCCTACGAGCAGTACTTC | CASSLGLGGVSYEQYF
TRBJ1-1 | . | . | TRBV5-8 | TGTGCCAGCAGCTTTCGGACAGTGGGAATGAACACTGAAGCTTTCTTT | CASSFRTVGMNTEAFF
TRBJ1-5 | . | . | TRBV27 | TGTGCCAGCAGTTCACTCTACGGGGGGGGATTCAATCAGCCCCAGCATTTT | CASSSLYGGGFNQPQHF
TRBJ2-7 | . | . | TRBV7-2 | TGTGCCAGCAGCTTCCAGGGGATTAACGAGCAGTACTTC | CASSFQGINEQYF
TRBJ2-4 | . | . | TRBV19 | TGTGCCAGTAGTATAGTAGGGGCGGTAGCCAAAAACATTCAGTACTTC | CASSIVGAVAKNIQYF
TRBJ2-7 | . | TRBD1 | TRBV28 | TGTGCCAGCAGGAAAGGACAGGTCGGCAGCGAGCAGTACTTC | CASRKGQVGSEQYF
TRBJ2-7 | . | TRBD2 | TRBV11-3 | TGTGCCAGCAGCTTATTCGGGAGGGCCGAAGAGCAGTACTTC | CASSLFGRAEEQYF
TRBJ1-5 | few | TRBD1 | TRBV7-9 | TGTGCCAGCAGCCGTACAGGGGGCTCGGGACAGCCCCAGCATTTT | CASSRTGGSGQPQHF
TRBJ1-2 | . | . | TRBV5-1 | TGCGCCAGCAGCTTGGAAGGGGCCCAGTATGGCTACACCTTC | CASSLEGAQYGYTF
TRBJ2-7 | . | . | TRBV5-1 | TGCGCCAGCAGCTTGGGACAGTCCTACGAGCAGTACTTC | CASSLGQSYEQYF
TRBJ1-2 | . | TRBD1 | TRBV2 | TGTGCCAGCAGCGGACAGGGAAGGGACTATGGCTACACCTTC | CASSGQGRDYGYTF
TRBJ2-1 | . | TRBD2 | TRBV7-6 | TGTGCCAGCAGCCTTGGACTAGCGGGGGGCAATGAGCAGTTCTTC | CASSLGLAGGNEQFF
TRBJ1-1 | . | . | TRBV27 | TGTGCCAGCAGTTTAAAGGTGGCGCCGGCGGCTGAAGCTTTCTTT | CASSLKVAPAAEAFF
TRBJ2-1 | . | TRBD2 | TRBV5-1 | TGCGCCAGCAGCCTGGGGTTAGCGGGAGGGCCGAGGAAGCAGTTCTTC | CASSLGLAGGPRKQFF
TRBJ1-4 | . | TRBD1 | TRBV7-2 | TGTGCCAGCAGCTTTTACAGGGGAACTAATGAAAAACTGTTTTTT | CASSFYRGTNEKLFF
TRBJ2-4 | . | TRBD1 | TRBV28 | TGTGCCAGCAGTCCGACAGGGTTCGGGGCCAAAAACATTCAGTACTTC | CASSPTGFGAKNIQYF
TRBJ2-2 | . | TRBD1 | TRBV2 | TGTGCCAGCAGGGACAGGGACACCGGGGAGCTGTTTTTT | CASRDRDTGELFF
TRBJ1-5 | once | . | TRBV3-1/TRBV3-2 | TGTGCCAGCAGCCCTAAAGGGGAAGCGGGACGGGGAAATCAGCCCCAGCATTTT | CASSPKGEAGRGNQPQHF
TRBJ1-6 | . | TRBD1 | TRBV7-6 | TGTGCCAGCAGCTTACAGACAGGGGGTTTTTCTAATTCACCCCTCCACTTT | CASSLQTGGFSNSPLHF
TRBJ2-3 | few | . | TRBV7-2 | TGTGCCAGCAGCATCAAACGGGGAGGGGGGGCTAGCACAGATACGCAGTATTTT | CASSIKRGGGASTDTQYF
TRBJ2-3 | . | . | TRBV4-1 | TGCGCCAGCAGCCGCACTCCGGGACTCGGCACAGATACGCAGTATTTT | CASSRTPGLGTDTQYF
TRBJ1-5 | . | TRBD1 | TRBV5-5 | TGTGCCAGCAGCTCCGGGACAGGGCGAAATCAGCCCCAGCATTTT | CASSSGTGRNQPQHF
TRBJ2-1 | . | TRBD2 | TRBV24-1 | TGTGCCACCAGTGATTCCGGACTAGCAGACAATGAGCAGTTCTTC | CATSDSGLADNEQFF
TRBJ1-1 | . | . | TRBV3-1/TRBV3-2 | TGTGCCAGCAGCCATCCGTTCAGGCCGGGGGCTTTCTTT | CASSHPFRPGAFF
TRBJ2-7 | . | . | TRBV18 | TGTGCCAGCTCACCCCCCGGCAGGGCCGGTTACGAGCAGTACTTC | CASSPPGRAGYEQYF
TRBJ1-1 | . | TRBD1 | TRBV7-2 | TGTGCCAGCAGCCCGGACAGGGGGCGGAACACTGAAGCTTTCTTT | CASSPDRGRNTEAFF
TRBJ2-7 | . | TRBD2 | TRBV30 | TGTGCCTGGAGTGGGCGGGGGGGCGCCGAGCAGTACTTC | CAWSGRGGAEQYF
TRBJ1-2 | . | . | TRBV27 | TGTGCCAGCAGTCTCCAGGGGAACTATGGCTACACCTTC | CASSLQGNYGYTF